This TCR beta chain stems from a study of blood T cells in healthy people across ages. Across the whole study: Every two T cells gave about one barcoded beta molecule via template switching.

The sample providers were healthy Caucasian people from Russia, aged about 6 to 90. This CDR3 spans 15 amino acids. V was pared by 0 bases and J by 8 bases, with 14 bases between. Germline CDR1 is MGHRA and CDR2 is YSYEKL. Primers used in a second PCR of roughly 6 to 11 cycles were a sample-barcoded 5' primer and a J-beta primer mix. Each TCR beta cDNA got a 12-nucleotide random molecular identifier. TCRdb called the 5' RACE reads again in MiXCR, with one record for every CDR3 protein. Among about 1.4 million distinct CDR3 sequences listed, 45% to 70% were seen once. Findings and caveats of the study: Estimated diversity across one million T cells was deemed an underestimate.

With respect to this clonotype: The target antigen is unknown.

This TCR was recovered from a man between 18 and 35 years old in good health. The J gene is TRBJ2-1, the V gene TRBV4-1, with a tentative D call TRBD2 (5 bases). The specimen was blood. CDR3 sequence (DNA): TGCGCCAGCAGCCAAGAGGGGTCGGAGGCCGATGAGCAGTTCTTC. Amino acid sequence: CASSQEGSEADEQFF.